This TCR beta chain was sequenced during a study of blood T cell repertoires in COVID-19. CDR3 length equals 14 residues. Trimming cost V 2 bases and J 4 bases, with 12 bases left between them. Germline CDR1 reads SGHKS; CDR2 reads YYEKEE (reference sequence). Method: immunoSEQ multiplex PCR; TCRdb's copy keeps in-frame clones and lacks some. The data show roughly 240,000 clones, with over 75% seen just once and 4.5% to 5.5% held by the top ten. This clonotype was sampled from a man aged 45-60 years with COVID-19, enrolled during active disease. Sample: peripheral blood. This sequence joins TRBV5-5 and TRBJ1-2; D unresolved. CDR3 bases: TGTGCCAGCAGCTTAACTGTTACCTCCTATGGCTACACCTTC. Amino acids: CASSLTVTSYGYTF. Full variable domain (outside the CDR3, taken from reference TRBV5-5 and TRBJ1-2): DAGVTQSPTHLIKTRGQQVTLRCSPISGHKSVSWYQQVLGQGPQFIFQYYEKEERGRGNFPDRFSARQFPNYSSELNVNALLLGDSALYLCASSLTVTSYGYTFGSGTRLTVV.